One TCR beta chain is described in this entry. The sample originates from a study of blood T cell repertoires in COVID-19. Across the whole study: In each case, the material was cDNA or gDNA derived from T cells, B-cell-depleted T cells, or PBMCs.

This CDR3 spans 16 amino acids. J lost 3 bases, V lost 2 bases, and 8 bases had no gene match. The germline CDR1 and CDR2 sequences are KGHSH and LQKENI. Data came from immunoSEQ multiplex PCR; TCRdb stores just in-frame clones and leaves some out. The sample consists of around 58,000 clones, 85% to 90% of them appearing once. The sample was peripheral blood. The sequence derives from a man aged 55 to 70 with active COVID-19. V is TRBV18 and J is TRBJ2-3, with 7 bases aligning to TRBD2. This CDR3 is CASSPGSSGMTDTQYF. The CDR3 DNA sequence: TGTGCCAGCTCACCAGGGTCCAGCGGGATGACAGATACGCAGTATTTT. The entire variable domain, with the rest obtained from reference TRBV18 and TRBJ2-3, is as follows: NAGVMQNPRHLVRRRGQEARLRCSPMKGHSHVYWYRQLPEEGLKFMVYLQKENIIDESGMPKERFSAEFPKEGPSILRIQQVVRGDSAAYFCASSPGSSGMTDTQYFGPGTRLTVL.